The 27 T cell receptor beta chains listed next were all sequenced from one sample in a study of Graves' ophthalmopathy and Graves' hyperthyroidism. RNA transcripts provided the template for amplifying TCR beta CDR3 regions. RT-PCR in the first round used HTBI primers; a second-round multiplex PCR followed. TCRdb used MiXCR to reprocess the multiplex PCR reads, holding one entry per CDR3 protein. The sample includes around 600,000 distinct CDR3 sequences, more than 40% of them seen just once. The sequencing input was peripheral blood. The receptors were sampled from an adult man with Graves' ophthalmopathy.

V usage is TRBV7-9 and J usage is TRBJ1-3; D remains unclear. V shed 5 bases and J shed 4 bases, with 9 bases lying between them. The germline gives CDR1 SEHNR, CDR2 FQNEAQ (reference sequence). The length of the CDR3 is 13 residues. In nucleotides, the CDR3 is TGTGCCAGCAGCCCCTCGGTGGGAAACACCATATATTTT. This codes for CASSPSVGNTIYF.

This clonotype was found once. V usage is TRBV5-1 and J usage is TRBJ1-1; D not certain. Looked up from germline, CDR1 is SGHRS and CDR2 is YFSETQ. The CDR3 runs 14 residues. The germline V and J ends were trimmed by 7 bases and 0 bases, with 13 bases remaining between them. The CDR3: CASASAGMNTEAFF. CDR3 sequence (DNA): TGCGCCAGCGCTTCGGCGGGGATGAACACTGAAGCTTTCTTT.

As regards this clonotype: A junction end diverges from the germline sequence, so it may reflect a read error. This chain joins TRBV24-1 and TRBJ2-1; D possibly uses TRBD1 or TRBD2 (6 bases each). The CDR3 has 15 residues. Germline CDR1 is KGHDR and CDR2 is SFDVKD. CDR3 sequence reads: CATSEGGRVYNEQLF. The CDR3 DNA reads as TGTGCCACCAGTGAAGGGGGGAGAGTGTACAATGAGCAGCTCTTC.

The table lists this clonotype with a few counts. The CDR3, as DNA: TGTGCCAGCAGTAAGCAGGGGGACTCCTACGAGCAGTACTTC. It specifies CASSKQGDSYEQYF. The rearrangement uses TRBV2 and TRBJ2-7, with 7 bases identical to TRBD1. V trimming: 5 bases; J trimming: 0 bases; junction bases outside the gene matches: 4. Germline V lookup: CDR1 SNHLY, CDR2 FYNNEI. This CDR3 is 14 amino acids long.

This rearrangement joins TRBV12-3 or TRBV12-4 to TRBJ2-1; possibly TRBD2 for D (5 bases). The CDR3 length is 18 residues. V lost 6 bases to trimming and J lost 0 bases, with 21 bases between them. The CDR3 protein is CASSPGPPGMCSYNEQFF. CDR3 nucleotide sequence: TGTGCCAGCAGCCCCGGGCCTCCCGGGATGTGCTCCTACAATGAGCAGTTCTTC.

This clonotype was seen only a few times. The CDR3 here is CASSLGGFEQYF. The CDR3 DNA reads TGTGCCAGCAGCTTGGGGGGATTCGAGCAGTACTTC. The chain recombines TRBV5-6 with TRBJ2-7; D gene ambiguous. Trimming left V 0 bases short and J 6 bases short, with 7 bases between. Germline CDR1 SGHDT, CDR2 YYEEEE. CDR3 size: 12 residues.

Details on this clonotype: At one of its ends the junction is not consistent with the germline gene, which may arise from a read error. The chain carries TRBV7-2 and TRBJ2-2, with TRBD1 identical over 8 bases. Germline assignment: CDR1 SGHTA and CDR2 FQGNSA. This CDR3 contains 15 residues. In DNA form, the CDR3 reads TGTGCCGGCAGCTTAGGGACAGGGAACACCGGGGAGCTGTTTTTT. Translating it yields CAGSLGTGNTGELFF.

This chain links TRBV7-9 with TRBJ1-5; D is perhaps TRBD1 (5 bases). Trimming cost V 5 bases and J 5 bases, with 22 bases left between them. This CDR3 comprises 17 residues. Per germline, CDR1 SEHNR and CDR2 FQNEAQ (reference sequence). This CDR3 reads CASSQEQARTAHQPQHF. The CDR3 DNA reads TGTGCCAGCAGCCAAGAACAGGCGCGTACAGCACATCAGCCCCAGCATTTT.

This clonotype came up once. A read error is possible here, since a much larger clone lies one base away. The CDR3 DNA sequence: TGCAGTGCTTCGGGTTACGCTGAAGCTCTCTTT. The encoded protein is CSASGYAEALF. The rearrangement links TRBV20-1 to TRBJ1-1; D is uncertain. Germline loops: CDR1 DFQATT, CDR2 SNEGSKA (reference sequence). The CDR3 length is 11 residues.

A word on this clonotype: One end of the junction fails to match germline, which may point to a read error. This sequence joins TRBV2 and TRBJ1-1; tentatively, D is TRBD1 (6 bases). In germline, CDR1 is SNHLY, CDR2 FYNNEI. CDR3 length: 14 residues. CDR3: CAGSASSAGEIAFF. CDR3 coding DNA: TGTGCCGGCAGTGCTAGCTCGGCAGGGGAAATAGCTTTCTTT.

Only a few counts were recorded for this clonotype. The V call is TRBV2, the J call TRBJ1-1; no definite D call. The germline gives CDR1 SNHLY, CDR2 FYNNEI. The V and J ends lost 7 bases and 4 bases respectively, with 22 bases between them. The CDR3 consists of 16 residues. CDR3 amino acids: CASTRRRGGASTEAFF. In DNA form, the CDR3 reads TGTGCCAGCACCCGAAGAAGAGGAGGCGCGAGCACTGAAGCTTTCTTT.

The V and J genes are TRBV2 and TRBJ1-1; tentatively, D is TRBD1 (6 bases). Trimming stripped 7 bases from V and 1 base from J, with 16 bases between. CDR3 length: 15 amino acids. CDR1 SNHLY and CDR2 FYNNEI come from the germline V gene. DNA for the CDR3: TGTGCCAGCATAGAGGGGCGGGGGCCGAACACTGAAGCTTTCTTT. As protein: CASIEGRGPNTEAFF.

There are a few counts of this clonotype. The CDR3 DNA sequence: TGTGCCTGGAGTAGGGGACAGTCCTACGAGCAGTACTTC. Its translation: CAWSRGQSYEQYF. This chain connects TRBV30 to TRBJ2-7; TRBD1 aligns across 7 bases. The CDR3 length is 13 residues. The V gene's germline CDR1 is GTSNPN and CDR2 SVGIG (reference sequence). V lost 2 bases, J lost 1 base, and 2 bases stayed unmatched.

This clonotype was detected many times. The chain's CDR3 is CSARGQGRGYTF. CDR3 DNA: TGCAGTGCTCGGGGACAGGGGAGGGGCTACACCTTC. This rearrangement joins TRBV20-1 to TRBJ1-2; 10 positions agree with TRBD1. The CDR3 is made up of 12 amino acids. V was clipped by 5 bases and J by 8 bases; unmatched bases: 5. Germline V gene lookup returns CDR1 DFQATT and CDR2 SNEGSKA (reference sequence).

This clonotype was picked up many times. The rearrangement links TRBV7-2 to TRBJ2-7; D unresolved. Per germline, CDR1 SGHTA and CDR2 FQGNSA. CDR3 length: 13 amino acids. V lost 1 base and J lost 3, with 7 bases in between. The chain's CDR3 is CASSLGFFYEQYF. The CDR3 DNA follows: TGTGCCAGCAGCTTAGGATTTTTCTACGAGCAGTACTTC.

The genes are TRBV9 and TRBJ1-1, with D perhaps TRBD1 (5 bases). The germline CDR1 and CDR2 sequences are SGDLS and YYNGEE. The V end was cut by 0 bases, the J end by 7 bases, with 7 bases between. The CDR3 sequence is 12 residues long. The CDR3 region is CASSVGRGEAFF. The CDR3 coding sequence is TGTGCCAGCAGCGTAGGGAGGGGTGAAGCTTTCTTT.

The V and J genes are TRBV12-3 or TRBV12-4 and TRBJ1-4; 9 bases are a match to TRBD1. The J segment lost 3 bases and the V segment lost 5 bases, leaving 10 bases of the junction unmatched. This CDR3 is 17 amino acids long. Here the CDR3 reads CASSITGGPVANEKLFF. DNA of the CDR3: TGTGCCAGCAGTATCACAGGGGGCCCGGTAGCTAATGAAAAACTGTTTTTT.

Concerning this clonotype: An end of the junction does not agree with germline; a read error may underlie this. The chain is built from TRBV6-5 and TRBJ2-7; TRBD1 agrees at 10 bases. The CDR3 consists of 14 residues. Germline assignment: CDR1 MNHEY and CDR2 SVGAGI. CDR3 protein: CASRAGTGANEQCF. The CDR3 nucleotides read TGTGCCAGCAGAGCCGGGACAGGGGCCAACGAGCAGTGCTTC.

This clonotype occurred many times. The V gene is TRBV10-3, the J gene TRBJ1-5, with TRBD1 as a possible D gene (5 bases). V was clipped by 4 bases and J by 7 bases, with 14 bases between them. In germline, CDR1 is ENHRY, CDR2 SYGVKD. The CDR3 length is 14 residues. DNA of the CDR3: TGTGCCATCAGTGCCAAGGGCGGGGACCAGCCCCAGCATTTT. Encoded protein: CAISAKGGDQPQHF.

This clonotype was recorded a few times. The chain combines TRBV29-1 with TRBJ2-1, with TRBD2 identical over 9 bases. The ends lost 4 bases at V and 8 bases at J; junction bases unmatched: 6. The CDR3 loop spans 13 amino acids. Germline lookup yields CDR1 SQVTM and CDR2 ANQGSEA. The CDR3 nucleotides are TGCAGCGTTGGTCTAGCGGGATGGGATGAGCAGTTCTTC. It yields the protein CSVGLAGWDEQFF.

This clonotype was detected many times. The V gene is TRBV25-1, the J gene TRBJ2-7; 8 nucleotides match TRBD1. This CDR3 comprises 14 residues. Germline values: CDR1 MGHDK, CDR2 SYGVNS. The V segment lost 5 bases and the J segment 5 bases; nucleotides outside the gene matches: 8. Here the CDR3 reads CASSPKDRENEQYF. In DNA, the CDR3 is TGTGCCAGCAGTCCTAAGGACAGGGAGAACGAGCAGTACTTC.

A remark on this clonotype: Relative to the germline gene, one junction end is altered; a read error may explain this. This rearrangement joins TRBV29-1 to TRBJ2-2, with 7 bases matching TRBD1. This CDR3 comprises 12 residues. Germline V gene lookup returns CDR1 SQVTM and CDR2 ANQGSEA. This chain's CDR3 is CSATGFSGEPFF. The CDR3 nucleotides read TGCAGCGCGACAGGGTTTTCCGGGGAGCCGTTTTTT.

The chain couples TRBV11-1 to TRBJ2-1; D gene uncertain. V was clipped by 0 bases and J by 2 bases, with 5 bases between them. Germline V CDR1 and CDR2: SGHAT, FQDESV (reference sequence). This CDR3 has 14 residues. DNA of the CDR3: TGTGCCAGCAGCTTAGCGGACCCCTACAATGAGCAGTTCTTC. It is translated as CASSLADPYNEQFF.

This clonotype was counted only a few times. DNA of the CDR3: TGTGCCAGCAGCGGGGGGAACAGCCAAGAGACCCAGTACTTC. This encodes CASSGGNSQETQYF. The chain has TRBV9 and TRBJ2-5; D may be TRBD1 or TRBD2 (5 bases each). Germline V gives CDR1 SGDLS, CDR2 YYNGEE. The CDR3 is 14 residues long. V was pared by 3 bases and J by 1 base, with 10 bases between.

This CDR3 reads CASSLPLATEQYF. The CDR3 bases are TGTGCCAGCAGCCTTCCACTAGCGACCGAGCAGTACTTC. V usage is TRBV11-2 and J usage is TRBJ2-7, with 7 bases matching TRBD2. Looked up from germline, CDR1 is SGHAT and CDR2 is FQNNGV. V lost 5 bases and J lost 6; bases outside the gene matches: 7. The CDR3 runs 13 residues.

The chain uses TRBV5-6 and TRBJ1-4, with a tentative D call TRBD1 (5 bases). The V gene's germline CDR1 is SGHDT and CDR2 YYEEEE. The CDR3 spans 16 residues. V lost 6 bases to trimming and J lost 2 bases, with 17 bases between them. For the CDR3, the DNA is TGTGCCAGCACCCGATTGGGGGGAGTTACTAATGAAAAACTGTTTTTT. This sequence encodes CASTRLGGVTNEKLFF.

The CDR3 nucleotides are TGTGCCAGCAGTGAACGGAGAGCGGGAGGGAAGTTGGAGACCCAGCATTTT. Translating gives CASSERRAGGKLETQHF. V is TRBV7-9 and J is TRBJ1-5, with unresolved D. Germline CDR1 and CDR2: SEHNR and FQNEAQ (reference sequence). This CDR3 has 17 amino acids. V lost 6 bases and J lost 11, with 29 bases in between.